The sample holds one count of the clone carrying this TCR beta chain. These data originate in a study of T cell changes during pregnancy in multiple sclerosis. Data came from immunoSEQ multiplex PCR; TCRdb stores just in-frame clones and leaves some out. Of about 68,000 clones listed, less than 95% are singletons. This TCR came from a female donor with multiple sclerosis, enrolled in a pregnancy study. The specimen comprised peripheral blood, sampled in the third trimester of pregnancy.

CDR3 sequence: CASSPGQGFFNEQFF. The CDR3 DNA sequence: TGTGCCAGCAGTCCGGGACAGGGGTTTTTCAATGAGCAGTTCTTC. This chain joins TRBV6-5 and TRBJ2-1; TRBD1 matches at 10 bases. Trimming took 5 bases from V and 6 from J; bases not matched to a gene: 7. From germline, CDR1 is MNHEY and CDR2 SVGAGI. The length of the CDR3 is 15 residues.